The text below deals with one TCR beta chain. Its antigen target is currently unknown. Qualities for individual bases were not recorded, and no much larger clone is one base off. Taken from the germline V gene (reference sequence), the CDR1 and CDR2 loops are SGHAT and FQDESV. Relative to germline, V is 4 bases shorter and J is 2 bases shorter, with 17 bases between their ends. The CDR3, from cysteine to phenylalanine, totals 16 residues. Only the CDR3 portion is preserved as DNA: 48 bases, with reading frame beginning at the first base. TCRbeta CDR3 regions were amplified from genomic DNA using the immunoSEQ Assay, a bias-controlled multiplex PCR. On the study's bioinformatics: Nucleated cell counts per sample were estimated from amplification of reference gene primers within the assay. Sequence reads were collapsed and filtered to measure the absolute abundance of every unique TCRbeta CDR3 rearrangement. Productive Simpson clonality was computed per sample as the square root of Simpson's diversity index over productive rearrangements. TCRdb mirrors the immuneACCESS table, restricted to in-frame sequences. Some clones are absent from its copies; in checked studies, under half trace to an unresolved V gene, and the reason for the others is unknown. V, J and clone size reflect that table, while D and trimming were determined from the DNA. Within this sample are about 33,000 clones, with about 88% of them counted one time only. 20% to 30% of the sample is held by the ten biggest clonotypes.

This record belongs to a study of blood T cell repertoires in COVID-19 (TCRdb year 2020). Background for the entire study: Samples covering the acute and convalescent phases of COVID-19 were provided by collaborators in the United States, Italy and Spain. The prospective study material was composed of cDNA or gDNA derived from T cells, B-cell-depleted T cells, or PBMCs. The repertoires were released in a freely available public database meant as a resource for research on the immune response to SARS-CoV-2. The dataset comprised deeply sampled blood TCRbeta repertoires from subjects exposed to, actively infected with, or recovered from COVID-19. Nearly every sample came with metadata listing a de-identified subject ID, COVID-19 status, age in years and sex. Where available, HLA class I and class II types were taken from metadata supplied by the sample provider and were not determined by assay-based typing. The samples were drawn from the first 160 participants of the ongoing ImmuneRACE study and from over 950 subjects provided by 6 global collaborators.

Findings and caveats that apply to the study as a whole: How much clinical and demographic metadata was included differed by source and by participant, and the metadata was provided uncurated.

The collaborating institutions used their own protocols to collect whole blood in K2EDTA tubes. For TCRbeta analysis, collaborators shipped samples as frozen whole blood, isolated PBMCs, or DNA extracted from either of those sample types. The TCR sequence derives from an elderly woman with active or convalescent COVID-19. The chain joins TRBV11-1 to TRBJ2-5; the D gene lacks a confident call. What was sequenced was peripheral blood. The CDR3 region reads CASSSTYNTMQETQYF. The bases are TGTGCCAGCAGCTCAACGTACAATACAATGCAAGAGACCCAGTACTTC.